The 6 T cell receptor beta chains in this list originate from one sample, sequenced in a study of STAT3 mutations in large granular lymphocyte leukemia. Overall study results and limits: In T-cell large granular lymphocyte leukemia, about half of patients showed multiple immunodominant subclonotypes.

Their antigens remain unidentified. Assay: immunoSEQ multiplex PCR; the TCRdb copy retains only in-frame clones and omits some. The table lists roughly 11,000 clones, approximately 83% of them singletons. The source material was peripheral blood mononuclear cells. The receptor set was obtained from an older man with T-cell large granular lymphocyte leukemia. Some clones in this sample may be carry-over from other donors' samples.

The sample holds one count of this clone. The rearrangement links TRBV4-3 to TRBJ2-7, with D possibly being TRBD1 or TRBD2 (5 bases each). V was cut by 0 bases and J by 5 bases, with 20 bases left in between. Per the germline V gene, CDR1 is LGHNA and CDR2 is YSLEER. The length of the CDR3 is 17 residues. CDR3 sequence: CASSQDYRGRTFDEQYF. DNA of the CDR3: TGCGCCAGCAGCCAAGATTATCGGGGCAGGACCTTTGACGAGCAGTACTTC.

The chain carries TRBV30 and TRBJ2-7; D ambiguous. The germline V gene encodes CDR1 GTSNPN and CDR2 SVGIG (reference sequence). Trimming took off 2 bases at V and 0 bases at J, with 5 bases between the two ends. The CDR3 is made up of 12 amino acids. The CDR3 loop is CAWSIYSYEQYF. The CDR3 DNA is TGTGCCTGGAGTATCTACTCCTACGAGCAGTACTTC.

The chain recombines TRBV7-3 with TRBJ2-1, with D perhaps matching TRBD2 (5 bases). Germline CDR1 and CDR2: SGHTA and FQGTGA. V was trimmed by 5 bases and J by 0 bases, leaving 14 bases between them. The CDR3 extends over 16 amino acids. CDR3 sequence: CASSVRGAGSYNEQFF. CDR3 nucleotides: TGTGCCAGCAGCGTACGGGGAGCTGGCTCCTACAATGAGCAGTTCTTC. The full variable domain, with the rest looked up from reference TRBV7-3 and TRBJ2-1, is GAGVSQTPSNKVTEKGKYVELRCDPISGHTALYWYRQSLGQGPEFLIYFQGTGAADDSGLPNDRFFAVRPEGSVSTLKIQRTERGDSAVYLCASSVRGAGSYNEQFFGPGTRLTVL.

In this sample, this clone turned up a few times. The genes are TRBV2 and TRBJ1-6, with 9 nucleotides matching TRBD1. Per germline, CDR1 SNHLY and CDR2 FYNNEI. Losses at the gene ends were 6 bases for V and 10 bases for J; bases not matched to a gene: 4. The CDR3 loop spans 13 amino acids. The CDR3 bases are TGTGCCAGCAGCGTGGGACAGGGCTCACCCCTCCACTTT. This codes for CASSVGQGSPLHF.

This clone was seen only once. This chain connects TRBV6-9 to TRBJ2-7; unclear D gene. Trimming pared 5 bases from V and 3 bases from J, leaving 11 bases between. Germline V gene sequence: CDR1 MNHGY, CDR2 SVAAGI. This CDR3 is built from 13 residues. The CDR3 DNA follows: TGTGCCAGCAGTCTCCGGCGTGGCTACGAGCAGTACTTC. Translation gives CASSLRRGYEQYF.

This chain uses TRBV7-6 with TRBJ2-5, with D perhaps matching TRBD1 (7 bases). CDR1 is SGHVS and CDR2 is FNYEAQ in the germline V gene. Trimming took 3 bases from V and 4 from J, leaving 27 bases between them. The CDR3 runs to 19 residues. CDR3 DNA sequence: TGTGCCAGCAGCTTCGACAGGGAGGCCCCCCATATAGTACGAGAGACCCAGTACTTC. This encodes CASSFDREAPHIVRETQYF. The variable domain in full, with the rest retrieved from reference TRBV7-6 and TRBJ2-5, is GAGVSQSPRYKVTKRGQDVALRCDPISGHVSLYWYRQALGQGPEFLTYFNYEAQQDKSGLPNDRFSAERPEGSISTLTIQRTEQRDSAMYRCASSFDREAPHIVRETQYFGPGTRLLVL.